These T cell receptor beta chains were read from a single sample in a study of response to subunit inactivated influenza vaccine. A single record per CDR3 protein comes from TCRdb applying MiXCR to the RT-PCR reads. Of roughly 500,000 distinct CDR3 sequences detected, approximately 17% appear once; the ten largest clones hold roughly 3.1%. This sample comprised CD4+ T cells sorted from PBMCs, obtained approximately 25 months after vaccination. The receptors were gathered from a man between 50 and 69 years old who received an inactivated influenza vaccine. Each CDR3 is given with its conserved first and last residue. Fields, in order: J gene, D gene, V gene, clone size, CDR3 DNA, CDR3 protein. The D gene is left open where the match is weak. Clone size is stated in some rows and not others, as once, few, many or a class when expanded.

TRBJ2-5,TRBD2,TRBV5-1,-,TGCGCCAGCAGACTAGCGGGGGCCCGAGAAGAGACCCAGTACTTC,CASRLAGAREETQYF
TRBJ1-4,-,TRBV27,-,TGTGCCAGCAGTTACCAAAGGGGCGGTGGTGAAAAACTGTTTTTT,CASSYQRGGGEKLFF
TRBJ2-7,-,TRBV10-3,few,TGTGCCATCAGTGAGTCCCGACAAGCTGGCGAGCAGTACTTC,CAISESRQAGEQYF
TRBJ2-2,-,TRBV5-1,-,TGCGCCAGCAATGCGGACCGTCGGGGGGAGCTGTTTTTT,CASNADRRGELFF
TRBJ2-7,TRBD2,TRBV4-2,-,TGTGCCAGCAGCCAAGATCACCTAGCGGGACTCTACGAGCAGTACTTC,CASSQDHLAGLYEQYF
TRBJ2-5,TRBD2,TRBV2,few,TGTGCCAGCAGCACCGGGACTAGTTTCCTGGCGGCCCAGTACTTC,CASSTGTSFLAAQYF
TRBJ2-4,-,TRBV5-6,few,TGTGCCAGCAGCTTGGTTGAGGTCGGGAACATTCAGTACTTC,CASSLVEVGNIQYF
TRBJ2-1,-,TRBV6-5,many,TGTGCCAGCAGTTACTCGGAATTGGGCAATGAGCAGTTCTTC,CASSYSELGNEQFF
TRBJ1-1,-,TRBV20-1,few,TGCAGTGCTCGCAGGGGTGTGGGTGCAAACACTGAAGCTTTCTTT,CSARRGVGANTEAFF
TRBJ2-3,TRBD2,TRBV20-1,-,TGCAGTGCTTATAGCGGGGGGGCATTAGATACGCAGTATTTT,CSAYSGGALDTQYF
TRBJ1-6,-,TRBV27,few,TGTGCCAGCAGCCGACCCTCTGGGTCACCCCTCCACTTT,CASSRPSGSPLHF
TRBJ2-5,-,TRBV5-1,few,TGCGCCAGCAGCGCCGGGGGAAGTGCCGAGACCCAGTACTTC,CASSAGGSAETQYF
TRBJ2-2,TRBD2,TRBV7-6,-,TGTGCCAGCAGCTTAGAGGTTTCGGCGGGAGGGCACACCGGGGAGCTGTTTTTT,CASSLEVSAGGHTGELFF
TRBJ1-4,-,TRBV6-1,many,TGTGCCAGCAGTATCAACAGTGGGGAAAAACTGTTTTTT,CASSINSGEKLFF
TRBJ2-7,-,TRBV5-1,many,TGCGCCAGCAGCACGGGTCCCTACGAGCAGTACTTC,CASSTGPYEQYF
TRBJ1-5,TRBD1,TRBV20-1,-,TGCAGTGCTAGAGACGGGACAGGTTACAATCAGCCCCAGCATTTT,CSARDGTGYNQPQHF
TRBJ1-1,TRBD1,TRBV2,-,TGTGCCAGCAGCGCGCAGGGGGAGGACACTGAAGCTTTCTTT,CASSAQGEDTEAFF
TRBJ2-2,-,TRBV5-1,-,TGCGCCAGCAGCTTTAATCTAGGGACCGGGGAGCTGTTTTTT,CASSFNLGTGELFF
TRBJ1-2,-,TRBV27,-,TGTGCCAGCAGTTTATATGCAGGGATCGACTACACCTTC,CASSLYAGIDYTF
TRBJ2-2,-,TRBV29-1,few,TGCAGCGTAGCCCTTTGGGGTACGGGGGAGCTGTTTTTT,CSVALWGTGELFF
TRBJ2-2,-,TRBV10-3,-,TGTGCCATCAGTGCTGGGATAGGCGGGGAGCTGTTTTTT,CAISAGIGGELFF
TRBJ1-2,TRBD1,TRBV2,-,TGTGCCAGCAGCTCGGCACAGGGGGTTTATGGCTACACCTTC,CASSSAQGVYGYTF
TRBJ2-7,TRBD1,TRBV27,-,TGTGCCAGCAGTCTCGAGGGACAGAGCTGGGGCGAGCAGTACTTC,CASSLEGQSWGEQYF
TRBJ2-1,TRBD1,TRBV9,-,TGTGCCATTAACCCGGGACAGGGGGCGCGGAATGAGCAGTTCTTC,CAINPGQGARNEQFF
TRBJ2-1,TRBD1,TRBV7-2,-,TGTGCCAGCAGCTTACAGGGGGCCTCCTACAATGAGCAGTTCTTC,CASSLQGASYNEQFF
TRBJ1-5,-,TRBV12-3/TRBV12-4,-,TGTGCCAGCAGTTCCCCGGGCGGGCCCCAGCATTTT,CASSSPGGPQHF
TRBJ1-2,TRBD1,TRBV7-3,-,TGTGCCAGCAGCAAGGACAGGGACTATGGCTACACCTTC,CASSKDRDYGYTF
TRBJ2-7,-,TRBV3-1,few,TGTGCCAGCAGCCCTGTCGGGCTTTCGAGGGACGAGCAGTACTTC,CASSPVGLSRDEQYF
TRBJ2-4,-,TRBV6-6,many,TGTGCCAGCAGTTACTCCGGGGTCCAAAACATTCAGTACTTC,CASSYSGVQNIQYF
TRBJ1-1,TRBD1,TRBV5-1,few,TGCGCCAGCAGCCGTCAACAGGGGTCTGGGACAGACACTGAAGCTTTCTTT,CASSRQQGSGTDTEAFF
TRBJ2-1,-,TRBV25-1,few,TGTGCCAGCAGTGCAGAATGGAACAATGAGCAGTTCTTC,CASSAEWNNEQFF
TRBJ2-2,TRBD2,TRBV5-1,many,TGCGCCAGCAGCCAACTAGCGGGAGAAGTTGGCGGGGAGCTGTTTTTT,CASSQLAGEVGGELFF
TRBJ1-1,-,TRBV5-5,-,TGTGCCAGCAGCTTGGAAGTCTGGAGGGGTGTGTCCGCTTTCTTT,CASSLEVWRGVSAFF
TRBJ2-2,-,TRBV6-1,-,TGTGCCAGCAGGAGGGGGTATAACACCGGGGAGCTGTTTTTT,CASRRGYNTGELFF
TRBJ2-5,-,TRBV29-1,many,TGCAGCGTTGACGGGCCAGGCACAGAGACCCAGTACTTC,CSVDGPGTETQYF
TRBJ2-1,TRBD2,TRBV4-3,few,TGCGCCAGCAGCCGAGGAGCCTGGACTAGCGGGGGGGCTAGGGAGCAGTTCTTC,CASSRGAWTSGGAREQFF
TRBJ1-5,-,TRBV7-2,few,TGTGCCAGCAGCTTAGGAGGCCTCAATCAGCCCCAGCATTTT,CASSLGGLNQPQHF
TRBJ1-4,-,TRBV30,-,TGTGCCTGTAGGACTAATGAAAAACTGTTTTTT,CACRTNEKLFF
TRBJ2-7,-,TRBV18,-,TGTGCCAGCTCACCGTCGGCAGAAGGCTACGAGCAGTACTTC,CASSPSAEGYEQYF
TRBJ2-6,-,TRBV5-1,few,TGCGCCAGCAGCTTGACAGGGGCGGGAACCAACGTCCTGACTTTC,CASSLTGAGTNVLTF
TRBJ1-5,TRBD1,TRBV30,-,TGTGCCTGGAGTCCCGGGACAGGGTTGGTCAATCAGCCCCAGCATTTT,CAWSPGTGLVNQPQHF
TRBJ2-3,-,TRBV7-2,-,TGTGCCAGCAGCTTAGATAGAGGGGAAGGGCTGGATACGCAGTATTTT,CASSLDRGEGLDTQYF
TRBJ1-2,-,TRBV7-9,-,TGTGCCAGCAGGCCTACAGGGACCGGGTCCGGCTATGGCTACACCTTC,CASRPTGTGSGYGYTF
TRBJ2-5,TRBD2,TRBV3-1,few,TGTGCCAGCAGCCGAACGTTAGCGGGACCTCAAGAGACCCAGTACTTC,CASSRTLAGPQETQYF
TRBJ2-5,-,TRBV6-2/TRBV6-3,few,TGTGCCAGCAGTTCCCCCGACTATCGGGAGACCCAGTACTTC,CASSSPDYRETQYF
TRBJ2-2,TRBD1,TRBV7-7,few,TGTGCTAGCAGCCGAACAGGGGAATCCGGGGAGCTGTTTTTT,CASSRTGESGELFF
TRBJ2-2,TRBD1,TRBV20-1,-,TGCAGTGCGGGGGGGACAGGGGGCACCGGGGAGCTGTTTTTT,CSAGGTGGTGELFF
TRBJ2-3,-,TRBV10-3,-,TGTGCCATCAGTGAACAGGCCACAGATACGCAGTATTTT,CAISEQATDTQYF
TRBJ2-1,-,TRBV7-2,few,TGTGCCAGCAGCTTAGTCCGAGGTTTGGAGCAGTTCTTC,CASSLVRGLEQFF
TRBJ2-1,TRBD1,TRBV28,many,TGTGCCAGCAGTTTAGTGGGGACAGGGGGCTATAATGAGCAGTTCTTC,CASSLVGTGGYNEQFF
TRBJ2-7,TRBD1,TRBV20-1,-,TGCAGTGCTTTTTGGACAGGGACCTACGAGCAGTACTTC,CSAFWTGTYEQYF
TRBJ2-7,TRBD1,TRBV6-1,once,TGTGCCAGCAGGAGACAGGGTCTGGGCTACGAGCAGTACTTC,CASRRQGLGYEQYF
TRBJ2-5,-,TRBV6-2/TRBV6-3,-,TGTGCCAGCAGTTACTCGACTGGAAACCAAGAGACCCAGTACTTC,CASSYSTGNQETQYF
TRBJ2-3,-,TRBV28,many,TGTGCCAGCAGTTCAGTTGTCACAGATACGCAGTATTTT,CASSSVVTDTQYF